Following are 17 T cell receptor beta chains from one sample sequenced in a study of T cell repertoires in cytomegalovirus infection. MiXCR, applied by TCRdb to the reads, yields one record per CDR3 protein. Altogether 200,000 to 250,000 distinct CDR3 sequences are present, about 38% being singletons, with the ten largest covering approximately 59%. These receptors lack a known antigen. The input for sequencing was CD8+ T cells from cultured PBMCs, taken from culture after CMV antigen stimulation. These receptors came from a human donor in good health (CMV status not recorded). Some clones in this sample may be carry-over from other donors' samples.

In its sample, this clonotype was seen a few times. V gene TRBV27 combines with J gene TRBJ1-5, with 7 nucleotides matching TRBD1. V lost 6 bases and J lost 7; bases outside the gene matches: 9. CDR1 is MNHEY and CDR2 is SMNVEV in the germline V gene (reference sequence). The CDR3 consists of 14 residues. CDR3 nucleotide sequence: TGTGCCAGCAGACCCGACAGGGCAATCCAGCCCCAGCATTTT. Protein product: CASRPDRAIQPQHF.

The chain carries TRBV5-6 and TRBJ2-7; TRBD2 matches 8 bases. This CDR3 comprises 14 residues. The germline V gene encodes CDR1 SGHDT and CDR2 YYEEEE. V lost 4 bases to trimming and J lost 5 bases; unmatched junction nucleotides: 8. The CDR3 bases are TGTGCCAGCAGCAGCCCGCGGGAGGTACACGAGCAGTACTTC. It is translated as CASSSPREVHEQYF.

The gene calls are TRBV10-3 and TRBJ2-3; 7 bases are shared with TRBD1. The germline V gene encodes CDR1 ENHRY and CDR2 SYGVKD. Unmatched junction bases numbered 8, after V lost 6 bases and J lost 2 bases. The CDR3 length is 15 residues. DNA for the CDR3: TGTGCCATCAGGAAGACAGGGTCTTACACAGATACGCAGTATTTT. Its translation is CAIRKTGSYTDTQYF.

This clonotype was seen ten or more times. V is TRBV7-9 and J is TRBJ2-7, with 7 bases aligning to TRBD1. V dropped 5 bases and J dropped 1; count of bases not matched to a gene: 5. CDR1 is SEHNR and CDR2 is FQNEAQ in the germline V gene (reference sequence). This CDR3 comprises 14 residues. CDR3 residues: CASSGRDSSYEQYF. DNA for the CDR3: TGTGCCAGCAGCGGCCGGGACAGTTCCTACGAGCAGTACTTC.

This clonotype showed up just a few times. The rearrangement links TRBV7-9 to TRBJ2-3, with TRBD1 matching 9 bases. V was clipped by 5 bases and J by 2 bases; unmatched bases: 8. This CDR3 contains 16 residues. The germline V gene encodes CDR1 SEHNR and CDR2 FQNEAQ (reference sequence). CDR3 residues: CASSSPGQGITDTQYF. The CDR3 coding sequence is TGTGCCAGCAGCAGCCCGGGACAGGGAATCACAGATACGCAGTATTTT.

The chain has TRBV7-9 and TRBJ2-7, with D tentatively TRBD1 or TRBD2 (5 bases each). From germline, CDR1 is SEHNR and CDR2 FQNEAQ (reference sequence). V dropped 4 bases and J dropped 2 bases, with 15 bases sitting between them. This CDR3 comprises 15 residues. The CDR3 bases are TGTGCCAGCAGCTCTACCGGGACCGACGCCTACGAGCAGTACTTC. Translation gives CASSSTGTDAYEQYF.

This clonotype has at least ten counts. The V gene is TRBV7-2, the J gene TRBJ2-5; D gene uncertain. CDR3 length equals 13 residues. Trimming removed 5 bases at V and 6 bases at J, with 13 bases between. Germline-derived CDR1 and CDR2 are SGHTA and FQGNSA. DNA of the CDR3: TGTGCCAGCAGCCTCGAGGAGCCCCAGACCCAGTACTTC. Translation: CASSLEEPQTQYF.

This sequence joins TRBV7-8 and TRBJ2-6; TRBD1 matches at 9 bases. The germline V gene has CDR1 SGHVS and CDR2 FQNEAQ. With 3 bases clipped from V and 2 bases from J, the junction kept 11 bases outside the gene matches. The CDR3 sequence is 19 residues long. CDR3 sequence reads: CASSFLTGGGSAGANVLTF. Written as DNA, the CDR3 is TGTGCCAGCAGCTTTCTGACAGGGGGAGGCTCCGCTGGGGCCAACGTCCTGACTTTC.

The chain combines TRBV28 with TRBJ2-7; 7 bases fit TRBD2. V was pared by 5 bases and J by 4 bases, with 2 bases of the junction left unmatched. CDR3 length: 12 residues. Germline V gene data show CDR1 as MDHEN and CDR2 as SYDVKM. CDR3 sequence (DNA): TGTGCCAGCAGTGGCGGGAGATACGAGCAGTACTTC. Translated: CASSGGRYEQYF.

The genes are TRBV11-1 and TRBJ1-1; D perhaps matches TRBD1 (6 bases). V was trimmed by 5 bases and J by 5 bases, leaving 18 bases between them. The germline gives CDR1 SGHAT, CDR2 FQDESV (reference sequence). This CDR3 comprises 15 residues. In nucleotides, the CDR3 is TGTGCCAGCAGCGCCCCGGGGGCCCAGGGGACTGAAGCTTTCTTT. Translated, it gives CASSAPGAQGTEAFF.

This clonotype came up a few times. The J gene is TRBJ1-6, the V gene TRBV27; perhaps TRBD1 as D (5 bases). The V and J ends lost 3 bases and 11 bases respectively, with 8 bases between them. Germline V CDR1 and CDR2: MNHEY, SMNVEV (reference sequence). The CDR3 has 12 amino acids. The CDR3 is CASSFSGPPLHF. The CDR3 nucleotides read TGTGCCAGCAGTTTCTCGGGGCCACCCCTCCACTTT.

This clonotype was seen a handful of times. J is TRBJ2-1 and V is TRBV7-9, with a possible D match to TRBD2 (7 bases). V lost 4 bases and J lost 2, with 21 bases in between. Germline CDR1 SEHNR, CDR2 FQNEAQ (reference sequence). CDR3 length: 18 residues. This CDR3 is CASSSSIRRGAPYNEQFF. The CDR3 nucleotides read TGTGCCAGCAGCTCCAGCATTCGACGGGGGGCCCCCTACAATGAGCAGTTCTTC. Looking up the rest from reference TRBV7-9 and TRBJ2-1 gives the full variable domain: DTGVSQNPRHKITKRGQNVTFRCDPISEHNRLYWYRQTLGQGPEFLTYFQNEAQLEKSRLLSDRFSAERPKGSFSTLEIQRTEQGDSAMYLCASSSSIRRGAPYNEQFFGPGTRLTVL.

The chain links TRBV15 to TRBJ2-1; TRBD2 matches 7 bases. Germline trimming cut 0 bases from V and 5 bases from J; bases unmatched to any gene: 10. The CDR3 length is 17 residues. Germline V gene lookup returns CDR1 LNHNV and CDR2 YYDKDF (reference sequence). CDR3 region: CATSRDRRERYDNEQFF. In nucleotides, the CDR3 is TGTGCCACCAGCAGAGATCGGCGGGAGAGGTATGACAATGAGCAGTTCTTC.

This clonotype has more than one count but fewer than ten. The chain uses TRBV28 and TRBJ2-3, with 10 bases identical to TRBD1. In germline, CDR1 is MDHEN, CDR2 SYDVKM. The CDR3 sequence is 17 residues long. V dropped 5 bases and J dropped 5; count of bases not matched to a gene: 13. The CDR3 region is CASSHPGTGAARDTQYF. In nucleotides, the CDR3 is TGTGCCAGCAGTCATCCAGGGACAGGGGCGGCAAGAGATACGCAGTATTTT.

This clonotype was seen many times. CDR3 loop: CASSQPLAGGDPAKNIQYF. The DNA of the CDR3 is TGCGCCAGCAGTCAGCCACTAGCGGGGGGAGACCCGGCCAAAAACATTCAGTACTTC. J is TRBJ2-4 and V is TRBV23-1, with TRBD2 matching over 12 bases. TRBV23-1 is recorded as an ORF, its role being uncertain. The CDR3 sequence is 19 residues long. Trimming removed 3 bases from V and 1 base from J; junction bases left unmatched: 10.

This chain joins TRBV5-4 and TRBJ2-1; D gene unclear. The CDR3 is made up of 11 amino acids. Germline V gene sequence: CDR1 SGHNT, CDR2 YYREEE (reference sequence). Trimming took 6 bases from V and 4 from J, leaving 5 bases between them. For the CDR3, the DNA is TGTGCCAGCACCCAATACAATGAGCAGTTCTTC. It codes for CASTQYNEQFF.

The chain is built from TRBV28 and TRBJ2-1; 13 bases are a match to TRBD2. V lost 4 bases and J lost 2; bases outside the gene matches: 8. CDR3 length equals 18 residues. The V gene's germline CDR1 is MDHEN and CDR2 SYDVKM. The CDR3 protein is CASSWNRLAGGPYNEQFF. The CDR3 DNA sequence: TGTGCCAGCAGTTGGAACCGACTAGCGGGAGGCCCCTACAATGAGCAGTTCTTC.